The entry that follows covers one T cell receptor beta chain sequence. As yet, its antigen is unknown. This record comes from a study of T cells expressing NK-cell markers. Study background: HCMV seropositivity marked most of the eight sequenced donors; one was seronegative.

Study-level points and caveats: Where several donors were concerned, these clonotypes also led the CD3+CD56-NKG2C+ fraction.

Germline lookup yields CDR1 SGHTA and CDR2 FQGNSA. This CDR3 is 14 amino acids long. From the 5' RACE reads, TCRdb lists one entry per CDR3 protein and no DNA. This table holds about 540,000 distinct CDR3 sequences. Input material: blood T cells: a sorted CD56 or NKG2C T cell subset, CD4+ or CD8+ T cells, or bulk PBMC T cells (not recorded which). This TCR was recovered from a man aged 18 to 29 in good health. The chain links TRBV7-2 to TRBJ2-1; TCRdb selects TRBD2, and the lack of DNA leaves this call unchecked. This chain's CDR3 is CASSLLAGGNEQFF. Combining the CDR3 with reference TRBV7-2 and TRBJ2-1 gives the whole variable domain GAGVSQSPSNKVTEKGKDVELRCDPISGHTALYWYRQSLGQGLEFLIYFQGNSAPDKSGLPSDRFSAERTGGSVSTLTIQRTQQEDSAVYLCASSLLAGGNEQFFGPGTRLTVL.